This TCR beta chain was sequenced in a study of CD8 T cells in Susac syndrome. The CDR3 covers 14 residues. Trimming removed 0 bases from V and 7 bases from J, with 15 bases in between. The germline V gene has CDR1 DFQATT and CDR2 SNEGSKA (reference sequence). CD8+ and CD4+ T cells taken from blood had their TCR beta sequenced. Random hexamers served to reverse transcribe roughly 0.45 to 1 ug RNA. The method of amplification for TCR beta CDR3 was immunoSEQ multiplex PCR, covering 54 Vbeta and 13 Jbeta. Each CDR3 protein gets one entry after TCRdb re-called the immunoSEQ multiplex PCR reads with MiXCR. The table includes some 120,000 distinct CDR3 sequences, 90% to 95% detected once.

The source is a human donor in good health. The chain has TRBV20-1 and TRBJ1-2; the D gene is possibly TRBD1 (6 bases). Sample: CD4+ T cells from PBMCs. The CDR3 coding sequence is TGCAGTGCTAGAGATCCGGGGGGCAAATTTGGCTACACCTTC. This encodes CSARDPGGKFGYTF.